This TCR beta chain was observed in a study of read filtering for tumor transcriptome and immune sequencing. Study-level background: Among patients, 17 were male and approximately 15 female, aged about 40 to 90 (mean around 66). General study results and limits: Single-read clonotypes: about 81.9% of IR-seq clonotypes (roughly 4% of reads), about 70% of RNA-seq clonotypes (around 48% of reads). IR-seq and RNA-seq agreed better without single-read clonotypes. The CD138-negative fraction was mixed bone marrow immune cells, not pure T cells.

Molecular barcoded adaptors covering alpha/delta and beta/gamma chains were used on 400 ng RNA. Via MiXCR, TCRdb re-called the reads, giving one row per CDR3 protein. Of tens of thousands of distinct CDR3 sequences detected, around 20% appear once; the ten largest clones hold roughly 16%. This clonotype occurred many times. Antigen unknown. V dropped 3 bases and J dropped 7; count of bases not matched to a gene: 3. The CDR3 runs to 14 residues. Germline V gene lookup returns CDR1 GTSNPN and CDR2 SVGIG (reference sequence). This TCR was sampled from a donor aged 40 or older with multiple myeloma. The chain joins TRBV30 to TRBJ2-1; 13 bases agree with TRBD2. Sequenced material: a population of CD138-negative cells sorted from bone marrow. Here the CDR3 DNA reads TGTGCCTGGAGGGGACTAGCGGGGAATAATGAGCAGTTCTTC. Its translation: CAWRGLAGNNEQFF.